Listed below are T cell receptor beta chains from one sample, sequenced in a study of blood T cell repertoires in COVID-19. Libraries were prepared by immunoSEQ multiplex PCR; TCRdb keeps only in-frame clonotypes and omits some of them. The repertoire holds approximately 46,000 clones, with 82% as singletons. Source material: peripheral blood. The receptors here all came from a woman in her sixties with acute or convalescent COVID-19. Both conserved end residues are part of each CDR3. A D gene is named only where the DNA matches it firmly. Size values are once, few and many counts, or a class for expanded clones, and some rows have none.

TRBJ1-6	16	TRBV11-2	TRBD1	NA	TGTGCCAGCAGCCGAATGGACAGGGTCGGTAATTCACCCCTCCACTTT	CASSRMDRVGNSPLHF
TRBJ1-5	14	TRBV6-6	NA	few	TGTGCCAGCAGTTACATGGAGAGCAATCAGCCCCAGCATTTT	CASSYMESNQPQHF
TRBJ2-7	15	TRBV6-5	NA	NA	TGTGCCAGCAGTTACTCCGAGCCCCCCTCCTACGAGCAGTACTTC	CASSYSEPPSYEQYF
TRBJ1-4	15	TRBV5-1	TRBD1	NA	TGCGCCAGCAGCTTGGAAGGGGGCACTAATGAAAAACTGTTTTTT	CASSLEGGTNEKLFF
TRBJ1-4	15	TRBV5-1	NA	NA	TGCGCCAGCAGCAAGAACATTGCAACTAATGAAAAACTGTTTTTT	CASSKNIATNEKLFF
TRBJ1-2	14	TRBV20-1	NA	NA	TGCAGTGCTAGTCATCCGGGAGGGGACTATGGCTACACCTTC	CSASHPGGDYGYTF
TRBJ1-6	14	TRBV6-5	NA	NA	TGTGCCAGCAGTTACTCCAGGGAAACTTCACCCCTCCACTTT	CASSYSRETSPLHF
TRBJ2-3	17	TRBV3-1/TRBV3-2	TRBD2	once	TGTGCCAGCAGTCGGACTAGCGGGAGAAGGGGCACAGATACGCAGTATTTT	CASSRTSGRRGTDTQYF
TRBJ2-5	16	TRBV3-1/TRBV3-2	TRBD1	NA	TGTGCCAGCAGCCAAGAGGACAGGGAAGGGGAAGAGACCCAGTACTTC	CASSQEDREGEETQYF
TRBJ2-2	15	TRBV6-6	TRBD2	NA	TGTGCCAGCACCGGGACTAGCGGGTTGACCGGGGAGCTGTTTTTT	CASTGTSGLTGELFF
TRBJ2-2	17	TRBV18	TRBD1	NA	TGTGCCAGCTCACGCAGACAGGGTGGTAGTAACACCGGGGAGCTGTTTTTT	CASSRRQGGSNTGELFF
TRBJ2-2	15	TRBV27	TRBD2	NA	TGTGCCAGCAGCCCGGGACTAGCGGGAACCGGGGAGCTGTTTTTT	CASSPGLAGTGELFF
TRBJ1-1	11	TRBV2	NA	NA	TGTGCCAGCGGGGGGGACACTGAAGCTTTCTTT	CASGGDTEAFF
TRBJ1-2	16	TRBV28	NA	NA	TGTGCCAGCAGTCTAAGCGGGGGCGGATTCAACTATGGCTACACCTTC	CASSLSGGGFNYGYTF
TRBJ2-7	15	TRBV7-2	TRBD1	NA	TGTGCCAGCAGCTCACCCGGGACAGGGAGCTACGAGCAGTACTTC	CASSSPGTGSYEQYF
TRBJ2-7	11	TRBV5-6	NA	NA	TGTGCCAGCAGCTTAAGCGGCGAGCAGTACTTC	CASSLSGEQYF
TRBJ1-5	19	TRBV7-9	NA	few	TGTGCCAGCAGCTTAGGGGCAGGCATTGACGGGGATAGCAATCAGCCCCAGCATTTT	CASSLGAGIDGDSNQPQHF
TRBJ2-1	18	TRBV5-6	TRBD1	once	TGTGCCAGCAGCCCCGGAATTTTGACAGGGCATTCCTACAATGAGCAGTTCTTC	CASSPGILTGHSYNEQFF
TRBJ2-1	15	TRBV7-3	TRBD2	NA	TGTGCCAGCAGCCCCGCAGCGGGAGGGCGGTATGAGCAGTTCTTC	CASSPAAGGRYEQFF
TRBJ1-5	19	TRBV5-6	NA	NA	TGTGCCAGCAGCTTGACTTTCCCCCCGCCGGGGGGGGTTGATCAGCCCCAGCATTTT	CASSLTFPPPGGVDQPQHF
TRBJ1-6	14	TRBV27	NA	NA	TGTGCCAGCACCGGCTTACAGGGCTATTCACCCCTCCACTTT	CASTGLQGYSPLHF
TRBJ2-2	15	TRBV6-5	NA	NA	TGTGCCAGCAGTTACTCTAGCGGGAACACCGGGGAGCTGTTTTTT	CASSYSSGNTGELFF
TRBJ2-5	15	TRBV5-1	TRBD2	once	TGCGCCAGCAGCTTGGACGGGAGGGCCGGAGAGACCCAGTACTTC	CASSLDGRAGETQYF
TRBJ1-6	16	TRBV7-2	NA	NA	TGTGCCAGCAGCTTCCAGGTCTCCCTCCGGGGGTCACCCCTCCACTTT	CASSFQVSLRGSPLHF
TRBJ1-4	13	TRBV28	TRBD1	few	TGTGCCAGCAGGGACAGGGAGTATGAAAAACTGTTTTTT	CASRDREYEKLFF
TRBJ2-2	16	TRBV7-9	TRBD2	NA	TGTGCCAGCAGCCTGACTAGCGGCTTTAACACCGGGGAGCTGTTTTTT	CASSLTSGFNTGELFF
TRBJ2-7	14	TRBV28	NA	NA	TGTGCCAGCAGGACAGGTCTCAGCTCCTACGAGCAGTACTTC	CASRTGLSSYEQYF
TRBJ2-7	17	TRBV7-6	TRBD2	NA	TGTGCCATCAGTTGGCCCACCACTAGCGGGGCCTCCTACGAGCAGTACTTC	CAISWPTTSGASYEQYF
TRBJ2-7	14	TRBV7-2	TRBD2	NA	TGTGCCAGCAGCTTAGGGACTAGCTTACGCGAGCAGTACTTC	CASSLGTSLREQYF
TRBJ1-2	15	TRBV20-1	NA	NA	TGCAGTGCTAGTCAGGGCCAGAGTAATAACTATGGCTACACCTTC	CSASQGQSNNYGYTF
TRBJ1-6	14	TRBV3-1/TRBV3-2	NA	NA	TGTGCCAGCAGCCAGGGAGGGTCAAATTCACCCCTCCACTTT	CASSQGGSNSPLHF
TRBJ1-3	12	TRBV30	NA	once	TGTGCCTGGAGTAACAGAGGAAACACCATATATTTT	CAWSNRGNTIYF
TRBJ1-2	15	TRBV28	TRBD1	NA	TGTGCCAGCAGTTCCCCGACAGGGGGAGACTATGGCTACACCTTC	CASSSPTGGDYGYTF
TRBJ2-7	14	TRBV7-9	TRBD1	NA	TGTGCCAGCAGCAATCCGGGACAGGGCTACGAGCAGTACTTC	CASSNPGQGYEQYF
TRBJ1-5	12	TRBV19	NA	few	TGTGCCAGTAGTATGAGATTTCAGCCCCAGCATTTT	CASSMRFQPQHF